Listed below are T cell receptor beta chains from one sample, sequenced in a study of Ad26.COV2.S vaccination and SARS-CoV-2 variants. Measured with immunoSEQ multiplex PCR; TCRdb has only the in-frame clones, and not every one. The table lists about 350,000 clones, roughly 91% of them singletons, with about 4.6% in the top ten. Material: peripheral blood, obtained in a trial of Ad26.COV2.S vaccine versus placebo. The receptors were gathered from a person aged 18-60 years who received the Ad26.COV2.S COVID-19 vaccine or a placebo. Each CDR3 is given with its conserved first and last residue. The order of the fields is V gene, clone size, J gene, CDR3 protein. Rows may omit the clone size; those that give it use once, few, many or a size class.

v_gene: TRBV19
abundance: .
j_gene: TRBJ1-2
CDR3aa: CASSPVQGLGYGYTF

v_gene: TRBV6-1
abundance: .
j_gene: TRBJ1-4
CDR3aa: CASSGGVGVPNEKLFF

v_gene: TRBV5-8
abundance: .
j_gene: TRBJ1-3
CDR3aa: CASNNEGMRNTIYF

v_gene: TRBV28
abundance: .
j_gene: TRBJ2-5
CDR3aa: CASSTWNRETQYF

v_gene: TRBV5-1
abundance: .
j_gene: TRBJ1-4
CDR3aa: CASSSTGTGDEKLFF

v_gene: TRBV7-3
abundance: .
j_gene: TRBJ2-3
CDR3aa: CASSTTHTDTQYF

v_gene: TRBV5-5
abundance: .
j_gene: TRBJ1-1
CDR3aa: CASSGGLNTEAFF

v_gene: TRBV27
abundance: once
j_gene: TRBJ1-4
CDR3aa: CASSASEGTANEKLFF

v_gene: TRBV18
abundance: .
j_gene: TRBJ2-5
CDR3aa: CASSPVAGVYQETQYF

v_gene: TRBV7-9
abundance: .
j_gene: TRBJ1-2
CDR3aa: CASSSIPGQGVGIDGYTF

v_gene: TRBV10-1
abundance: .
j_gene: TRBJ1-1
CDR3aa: CASSERREFTEAFF

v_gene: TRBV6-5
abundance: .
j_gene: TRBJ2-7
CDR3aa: CASREGVSYEQYF

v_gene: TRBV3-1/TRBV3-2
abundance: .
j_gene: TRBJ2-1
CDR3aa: CASSQEGTGTFF

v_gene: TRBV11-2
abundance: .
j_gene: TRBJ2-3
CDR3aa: CASSPRTSGSVDTQYF

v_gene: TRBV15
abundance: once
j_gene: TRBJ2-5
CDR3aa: CATSRVASVKETQYF

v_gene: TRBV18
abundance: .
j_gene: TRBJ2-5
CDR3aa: CASSPRLAAQETQYF

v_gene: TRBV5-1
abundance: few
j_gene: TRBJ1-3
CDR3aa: CASRPGASSGNTIYF

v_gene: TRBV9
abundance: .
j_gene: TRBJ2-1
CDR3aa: CASSTASANEQFF

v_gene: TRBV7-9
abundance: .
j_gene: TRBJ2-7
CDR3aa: CASSSSGIDEQYF

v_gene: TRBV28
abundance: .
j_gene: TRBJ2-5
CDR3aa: CASTAIPGQGGRETQYF

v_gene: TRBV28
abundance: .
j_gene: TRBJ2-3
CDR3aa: CASRVVAGTTDTQYF

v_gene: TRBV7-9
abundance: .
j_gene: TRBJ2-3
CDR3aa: CANQGIRLSTDTQYF

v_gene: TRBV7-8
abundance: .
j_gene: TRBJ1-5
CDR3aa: CASSLTGGGGASNQPQHF

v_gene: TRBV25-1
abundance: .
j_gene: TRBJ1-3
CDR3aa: CASSWGDGNTIYF

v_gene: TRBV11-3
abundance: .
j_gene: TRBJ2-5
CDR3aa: CASSPGDSQETQYF

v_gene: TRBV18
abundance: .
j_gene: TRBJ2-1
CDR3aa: CASSPYTSEGGNEQFF

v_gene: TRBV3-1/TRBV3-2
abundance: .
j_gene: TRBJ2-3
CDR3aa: CASSQGQGFSTDTQYF

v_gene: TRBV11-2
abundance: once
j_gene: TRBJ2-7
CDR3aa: CASSWDRDSYEQYF